This TCR beta chain was identified in a study of T cell repertoires in cytomegalovirus infection. Looking at the study overall: The public TCR beta signatures pointed to both CMV infection and matching HLA type.

In the case of this clonotype: Its matching antigen is unknown.

The study's findings and limits: Carriage of CMV together with the relevant HLA was identifiable through cumulative public TCR beta family frequency. What dominated the ex vivo response were HLA-C-restricted CMV-specific TCR beta clonotypes.

The V end lost 5 bases, the J end lost 10 bases, and 15 bases lay between the germline ends. The CDR3 is 13 residues long. Germline V lookup: CDR1 SGHTA, CDR2 FQGNSA. Using its own MiXCR run on the reads, TCRdb lists one record per CDR3 protein. The profile shows roughly 300,000 distinct CDR3 sequences, roughly 9.5% of them singletons. This TCR was recovered from a human donor in good health (CMV status not recorded). Some clones in this sample may be carry-over from other donors' samples. The material sequenced was PBMCs. The chain combines TRBV7-2 with TRBJ2-1; maybe TRBD2 (6 bases). In DNA, the CDR3 is TGTGCCAGCAGCCTCATGGCGGGGCACGAGCAGTTCTTC. It translates to CASSLMAGHEQFF.